This TCR beta chain stems from a study of blood T cell repertoires in COVID-19. Trimming pared 6 bases from V and 4 bases from J, leaving 9 bases between. Germline CDR1 WNHNN, CDR2 SYGVQD (reference sequence). CDR3 length: 13 amino acids. Sequencing used immunoSEQ multiplex PCR; TCRdb keeps in-frame clones, though not all of them. Among fewer than 450,000 clones listed, around nine tenths were seen once. This sequence was found in a woman younger than 35 who had recovered from COVID-19. The sample taken for sequencing was peripheral blood. This chain uses TRBV10-1 with TRBJ2-2; D may be TRBD1 (6 bases). CDR3 sequence (DNA): TGCGCCAGCAGGGCAGGGGTCACCGGGGAGCTGTTTTTT. Protein: CASRAGVTGELFF.